A selection of T cell receptor beta chains follows, all from one sample in a study of beta chain features in type 1 diabetes. TCRdb's copy holds only in-frame clones and misses some; the assay was immunoSEQ multiplex PCR. The sample includes 200,000 to 250,000 clones, over 11% of them seen just once. Material: naive CD4+ T cells from blood. The receptors were gathered from a man aged 25 to 40 with type 1 diabetes. Both conserved end residues are part of each CDR3. Fields, in order: J gene, V gene, clone size, D gene, CDR3 DNA, CDR3 protein. A D gene is named only where the DNA matches it firmly. Rows may omit the clone size; those that give it use once, few, many or a size class.

j_call: TRBJ1-6
v_call: TRBV30
clone_size: few
d_call: -
cdr3_nt: TGTGCCTGGAGTGTCTTGGGACACGGCCTCCACTTT
cdr3_aa: CAWSVLGHGLHF

j_call: TRBJ2-1
v_call: TRBV7-7
clone_size: -
d_call: -
cdr3_nt: TGTGCTAGCAGCTGGGAGGAGAACAATGAGCAGTTCTTC
cdr3_aa: CASSWEENNEQFF

j_call: TRBJ1-2
v_call: TRBV7-9
clone_size: -
d_call: TRBD1
cdr3_nt: TGTGCCAGCAGCTCCGGGACAGGGTTTGGCTACACCTTC
cdr3_aa: CASSSGTGFGYTF

j_call: TRBJ2-7
v_call: TRBV7-9
clone_size: -
d_call: -
cdr3_nt: TGTGCCAGCAGCTTAAGTACTGGACTCTCCTCCTACGAGCAGTACTTC
cdr3_aa: CASSLSTGLSSYEQYF

j_call: TRBJ1-4
v_call: TRBV6-5
clone_size: -
d_call: -
cdr3_nt: TGTGCCAGCACCACGGGAGGATGGGGTGGAAAACTGTTTTTT
cdr3_aa: CASTTGGWGGKLFF

j_call: TRBJ2-7
v_call: TRBV29-1
clone_size: -
d_call: TRBD2
cdr3_nt: TGCAGCGCCGGAAGCGGGAGAGCCTACGAGCAGTACTTC
cdr3_aa: CSAGSGRAYEQYF

j_call: TRBJ2-5
v_call: TRBV29-1
clone_size: -
d_call: TRBD2
cdr3_nt: TGCAGCGTTGAAAGGGGGACTAGTAGGCAAGAGACCCAGTACTTC
cdr3_aa: CSVERGTSRQETQYF

j_call: TRBJ1-1
v_call: TRBV5-1
clone_size: -
d_call: -
cdr3_nt: TGCGCCAGCAGCCTCGACAGTTTGGACACTGAAGCTTTCTTT
cdr3_aa: CASSLDSLDTEAFF

j_call: TRBJ2-7
v_call: TRBV7-2
clone_size: -
d_call: TRBD2
cdr3_nt: TGTGCCAGCAGCTTAGGTCCTTCAGGACTAGCCCGTCTCGAGCAGTACTTC
cdr3_aa: CASSLGPSGLARLEQYF

j_call: TRBJ2-5
v_call: TRBV4-1
clone_size: -
d_call: -
cdr3_nt: TGCGCCAGCAGCCAGAGTGGTCAAGAGACCCAGTACTTC
cdr3_aa: CASSQSGQETQYF

j_call: TRBJ1-1
v_call: TRBV5-4
clone_size: -
d_call: TRBD1
cdr3_nt: TGTGCCAGCAGCTGGGGGACAGGGGTGAACACTGAAGCTTTCTTT
cdr3_aa: CASSWGTGVNTEAFF

j_call: TRBJ1-1
v_call: TRBV7-9
clone_size: -
d_call: -
cdr3_nt: TGTGCCAGCAGTTTACAGGGAGGGGACACTGAAGCTTTCTTT
cdr3_aa: CASSLQGGDTEAFF

j_call: TRBJ2-2
v_call: TRBV25-1
clone_size: -
d_call: TRBD1
cdr3_nt: TGTGCCAGCAGACAGGGGGCCAACACCGGGGAGCTGTTTTTT
cdr3_aa: CASRQGANTGELFF

j_call: TRBJ2-5
v_call: TRBV7-9
clone_size: few
d_call: TRBD1
cdr3_nt: TGTGCCAGCAGCCAGGGACAGGGGTCCTTGGCCCAGTACTTC
cdr3_aa: CASSQGQGSLAQYF

j_call: TRBJ2-7
v_call: TRBV18
clone_size: few
d_call: TRBD1
cdr3_nt: TGTGCCAGCTCATCGAGGGACAGCTACGAGCAGTACTTC
cdr3_aa: CASSSRDSYEQYF

j_call: TRBJ2-1
v_call: TRBV6-6
clone_size: few
d_call: TRBD1
cdr3_nt: TGTGCCAGCAGTTACGACGGACAGGGAAGGAATGAGCAGTTCTTC
cdr3_aa: CASSYDGQGRNEQFF

j_call: TRBJ2-7
v_call: TRBV7-9
clone_size: -
d_call: -
cdr3_nt: TGTGCCAGCAGCTTAGCGGGGGCTAGCGGCGAGCAGTACTTC
cdr3_aa: CASSLAGASGEQYF

j_call: TRBJ1-5
v_call: TRBV6-1
clone_size: -
d_call: TRBD1
cdr3_nt: TGTGCCAGCAGATCAGACAGGGAGAGCAATCAGCCCCAGCATTTT
cdr3_aa: CASRSDRESNQPQHF

j_call: TRBJ1-5
v_call: TRBV19
clone_size: few
d_call: -
cdr3_nt: TGTGCCAGTAGTATGAGGGAGCGGGGCAATCAGCCCCAGCATTTT
cdr3_aa: CASSMRERGNQPQHF

j_call: TRBJ1-6
v_call: TRBV25-1
clone_size: -
d_call: -
cdr3_nt: TGTACCAGCAGTGAAGGTCTAGAGAGCTATAATTCACCCCTCCACTTT
cdr3_aa: CTSSEGLESYNSPLHF

j_call: TRBJ1-5
v_call: TRBV11-2
clone_size: few
d_call: -
cdr3_nt: TGTGCCAGCAGCTTAACTAACAATCAGCCCCAGCATTTT
cdr3_aa: CASSLTNNQPQHF

j_call: TRBJ2-1
v_call: TRBV7-9
clone_size: -
d_call: -
cdr3_nt: TGTGCCAGCAGCTTAGATTTGGTGGGGCTAAATGAGCAGTTCTTC
cdr3_aa: CASSLDLVGLNEQFF

j_call: TRBJ1-1
v_call: TRBV7-9
clone_size: few
d_call: -
cdr3_nt: TGTGCCAGCAGCTTAGCCCTCCTGGAGGACACTGAAGCTTTCTTT
cdr3_aa: CASSLALLEDTEAFF

j_call: TRBJ2-3
v_call: TRBV6-5
clone_size: -
d_call: -
cdr3_nt: TGTGCCAGCAGTTCCCCGTCGGAGAGGGACATGGATACGCAGTATTTT
cdr3_aa: CASSSPSERDMDTQYF

j_call: TRBJ1-1
v_call: TRBV6-5
clone_size: -
d_call: -
cdr3_nt: TGTGCCAGCTTGGAAAAAGGGGTGCCTTTCTTT
cdr3_aa: CASLEKGVPFF

j_call: TRBJ1-5
v_call: TRBV2
clone_size: few
d_call: TRBD1
cdr3_nt: TGTGCCAGCAGTTTTAGGGACAGGGTTAATCAGCCCCAGCATTTT
cdr3_aa: CASSFRDRVNQPQHF

j_call: TRBJ2-1
v_call: TRBV4-1
clone_size: few
d_call: TRBD2
cdr3_nt: TGCGCCAGCAGCCAGCAGACTAGCGGGGTGGTCGATGAGCAGTTCTTC
cdr3_aa: CASSQQTSGVVDEQFF

j_call: TRBJ2-7
v_call: TRBV29-1
clone_size: few
d_call: TRBD1
cdr3_nt: TGCAGCGCCGCCCGGACAGGCTCCTACGAGCAGTACTTC
cdr3_aa: CSAARTGSYEQYF

j_call: TRBJ2-7
v_call: TRBV11-2
clone_size: few
d_call: TRBD2
cdr3_nt: TGTGCCAGCAGTTCTCTGACTAGCGGGTACGAGCAGTACTTC
cdr3_aa: CASSSLTSGYEQYF

j_call: TRBJ2-2
v_call: TRBV4-2
clone_size: -
d_call: -
cdr3_nt: TGTGCCAGCAGCCAATTTACAGGCCAGACCGGGGAGCTGTTTTTT
cdr3_aa: CASSQFTGQTGELFF

j_call: TRBJ2-3
v_call: TRBV1
clone_size: -
d_call: -
cdr3_nt: TGCACCAGCAGCCCTGGACTAGCCCCAGATACGCAGTATTTT
cdr3_aa: CTSSPGLAPDTQYF

j_call: TRBJ2-3
v_call: TRBV30
clone_size: -
d_call: TRBD2
cdr3_nt: TGTGCCTTCCCGGGGCCTAGCGGCCGCACAGATACGCAGTATTTT
cdr3_aa: CAFPGPSGRTDTQYF

j_call: TRBJ2-2
v_call: TRBV19
clone_size: few
d_call: TRBD1
cdr3_nt: TGTGCCAGTGGGACAGGGGTGGTTGGCACCGGGGAGCTGTTTTTT
cdr3_aa: CASGTGVVGTGELFF

j_call: TRBJ2-5
v_call: TRBV12-5
clone_size: few
d_call: -
cdr3_nt: TGTGCTAGTGGTCCGAGGGTCGAGACCCAGTACTTC
cdr3_aa: CASGPRVETQYF

j_call: TRBJ2-7
v_call: TRBV7-8
clone_size: -
d_call: -
cdr3_nt: TGTGCCAGCAGCTCTCGACAGTTTTACGAGCAGTACTTC
cdr3_aa: CASSSRQFYEQYF

j_call: TRBJ2-1
v_call: TRBV29-1
clone_size: -
d_call: TRBD1
cdr3_nt: TGCAGCGTTGACATGCGACAGGGGGCTTCATACAATGAGCAGTTCTTC
cdr3_aa: CSVDMRQGASYNEQFF

j_call: TRBJ2-1
v_call: TRBV11-2
clone_size: few
d_call: TRBD2
cdr3_nt: TGTGCCAGCAGCGCGGGACTAGCGGGGCTCAATGAGCAGTTCTTC
cdr3_aa: CASSAGLAGLNEQFF

j_call: TRBJ2-7
v_call: TRBV18
clone_size: few
d_call: TRBD1
cdr3_nt: TGTGCCAGCTCCCCCGGACAGGGGGCGATGAACGAGCAGTACTTC
cdr3_aa: CASSPGQGAMNEQYF

j_call: TRBJ2-7
v_call: TRBV19
clone_size: few
d_call: TRBD1
cdr3_nt: TGTGCCAGTAGTGGCACCGGGACAGGGAAGTACGAGCAGTACTTC
cdr3_aa: CASSGTGTGKYEQYF

j_call: TRBJ1-1
v_call: TRBV29-1
clone_size: few
d_call: TRBD1
cdr3_nt: TGCAGCGCAATGGCGGCAGGGGGTTTCATGAACACTGAAGCTTTCTTT
cdr3_aa: CSAMAAGGFMNTEAFF

j_call: TRBJ1-2
v_call: TRBV7-9
clone_size: -
d_call: TRBD1
cdr3_nt: TGTGCCAGCAGCTTAGCGAACAGGGGCGGATATGGCTACACCTTC
cdr3_aa: CASSLANRGGYGYTF

j_call: TRBJ2-7
v_call: TRBV7-9
clone_size: few
d_call: TRBD2
cdr3_nt: TGTGCCAGCAGCTTAGTGGCTAGCGGTACGACGGAGCAGTACTTC
cdr3_aa: CASSLVASGTTEQYF